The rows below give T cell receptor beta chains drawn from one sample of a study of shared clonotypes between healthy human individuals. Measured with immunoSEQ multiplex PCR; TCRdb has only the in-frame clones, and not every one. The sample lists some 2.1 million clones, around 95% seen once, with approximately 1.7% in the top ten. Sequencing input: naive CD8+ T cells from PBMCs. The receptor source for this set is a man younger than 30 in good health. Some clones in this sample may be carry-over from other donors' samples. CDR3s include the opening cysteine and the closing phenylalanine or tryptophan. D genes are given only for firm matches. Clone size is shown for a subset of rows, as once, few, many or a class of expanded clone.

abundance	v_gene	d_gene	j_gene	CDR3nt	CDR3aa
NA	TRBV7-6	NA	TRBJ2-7	TGTGCCAGCAGCCTCGACAGGAGCGGCACCTACGAGCAGTACTTC	CASSLDRSGTYEQYF
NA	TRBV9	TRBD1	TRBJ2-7	TGTGCCAGCAGCGTAGGATCCACAGGGGACTACGAGCAGTACTTC	CASSVGSTGDYEQYF
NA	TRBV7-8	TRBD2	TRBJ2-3	TGTGCCAGCAGCTCGCGACTAGCGGCTACGACAGAAGATACGCAGTATTTT	CASSSRLAATTEDTQYF
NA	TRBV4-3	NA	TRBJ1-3	TGCGCCAGCAGCCAAGACCGGGGAAACACCATATATTTT	CASSQDRGNTIYF
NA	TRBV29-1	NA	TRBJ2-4	TGCAGCGCCCATTCTGAGGGAGGAAACATTCAGTACTTC	CSAHSEGGNIQYF
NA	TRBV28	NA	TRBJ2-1	TGTGCCAGCAGACGGGGAACAATCTACAATGAGCAGTTCTTC	CASRRGTIYNEQFF
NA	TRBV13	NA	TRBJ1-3	TGTGCCAGCAGCACTGAACAGGGTCGATCTGGAAACACCATATATTTT	CASSTEQGRSGNTIYF
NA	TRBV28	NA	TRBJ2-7	TGTGCCAGCAGTACAGCGTTTTACGAGCAGTACTTC	CASSTAFYEQYF
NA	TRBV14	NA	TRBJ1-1	TGTGCCAGCAGCCGAGTGACAGGCCACCTAAACACTGAAGCTTTCTTT	CASSRVTGHLNTEAFF
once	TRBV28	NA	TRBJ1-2	TGTGCCAGCAGTTTACGCAGATATAACTATGGCTACACCTTC	CASSLRRYNYGYTF
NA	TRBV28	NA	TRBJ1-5	TGTGCCAGCAGTCCCAGCCGGGACACAAATCAGCCCCAGCATTTT	CASSPSRDTNQPQHF
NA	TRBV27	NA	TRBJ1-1	TGTGCCAGCAGTCTCGGGATGAACACTGAAGCTTTCTTT	CASSLGMNTEAFF
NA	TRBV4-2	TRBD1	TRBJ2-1	TGTGCCAGCAGCCAAGGAGGACAGGGATACAATGAGCAGTTCTTC	CASSQGGQGYNEQFF
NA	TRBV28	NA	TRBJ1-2	TGTGCCAGCAGCCCACAGGGAGTCGAAGGCTACACCTTC	CASSPQGVEGYTF
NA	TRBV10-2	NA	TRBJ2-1	TGCGCCAGCAATTCCAGGACTGGGTACAATGAGCAGTTCTTC	CASNSRTGYNEQFF
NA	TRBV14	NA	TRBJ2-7	TGTGCCAGCAGCCAAGTGACGGACTCCTACGAGCAGTACTTC	CASSQVTDSYEQYF
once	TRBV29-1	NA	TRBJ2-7	TGCAGCGTGAGGGCACGGACCTACGAGCAGTACTTC	CSVRARTYEQYF
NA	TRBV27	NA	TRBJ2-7	TGTGCCAGCAGTTTATATGCCCCTATTACCGAGCAGTACTTC	CASSLYAPITEQYF
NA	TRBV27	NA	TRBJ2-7	TGTGCCAGCAGCCCCCTCACGAGGGACATACATCACTTC	CASSPLTRDIHHF
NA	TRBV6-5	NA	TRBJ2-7	TGTGCCAGCAGTTACTCGATTTTTGTTCAGGGTCACGAGCAGTACTTC	CASSYSIFVQGHEQYF
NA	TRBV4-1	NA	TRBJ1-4	TGCGCCAGCAGCCTAAGGGGGGAACATAAAAATGAAAAACTGTTTTTT	CASSLRGEHKNEKLFF
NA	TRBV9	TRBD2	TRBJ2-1	TGTGCCAGCAGCACGGGACTAGCGAGGAATGAGCAGTTCTTC	CASSTGLARNEQFF
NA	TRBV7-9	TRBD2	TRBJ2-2	TGTGCCAGCAGCCAACCACTAGCGTCGGGCACCGGGGAGCTGTTTTTT	CASSQPLASGTGELFF
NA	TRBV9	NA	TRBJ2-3	TGTGCCAGCAGCCCCGGGGGTTCGAGCACAGATACGCAGTATTTT	CASSPGGSSTDTQYF
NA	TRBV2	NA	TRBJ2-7	TGTGCCAGCTTCCTCCCGGGTCCTTCCTACGAGCAGTACTTC	CASFLPGPSYEQYF
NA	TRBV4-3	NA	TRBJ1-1	TGCGCCAGCAGCCAGTCGATGCAGGGGTTTGGTATGAACACTGAAGCTTTCTTT	CASSQSMQGFGMNTEAFF
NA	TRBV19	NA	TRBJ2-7	TGTGCCAGTAGTATATGGCCAGGCAGCTCCTACGAGCAGTACTTC	CASSIWPGSSYEQYF
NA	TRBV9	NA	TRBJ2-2	TGTGCCAGCAGCGGGACGGCCGGATTGGCCGGGGAGCTGTTTTTT	CASSGTAGLAGELFF
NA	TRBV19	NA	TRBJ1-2	TGTGCCAGTAGTACGGGACGCTCCACCAGTTACTATGGCTACACCTTC	CASSTGRSTSYYGYTF
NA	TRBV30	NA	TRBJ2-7	TGTGCCTGGAGTGTAACAGGGTTCTCCGAGCAGTACTTC	CAWSVTGFSEQYF
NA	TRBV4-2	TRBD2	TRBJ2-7	TGTGCCAGCAGCCAAGAGGCTAGCGGGCACTACGAGCAGTACTTC	CASSQEASGHYEQYF
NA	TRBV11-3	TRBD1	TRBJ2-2	TGTGCCAGCAGCCCCGGGACAGGGGGCACCGGGGAGCTGTTTTTT	CASSPGTGGTGELFF
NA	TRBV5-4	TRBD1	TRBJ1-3	TGTGCCAGCAGCTCAAGGCAGGGGGCCGGAGGAAACACCATATATTTT	CASSSRQGAGGNTIYF